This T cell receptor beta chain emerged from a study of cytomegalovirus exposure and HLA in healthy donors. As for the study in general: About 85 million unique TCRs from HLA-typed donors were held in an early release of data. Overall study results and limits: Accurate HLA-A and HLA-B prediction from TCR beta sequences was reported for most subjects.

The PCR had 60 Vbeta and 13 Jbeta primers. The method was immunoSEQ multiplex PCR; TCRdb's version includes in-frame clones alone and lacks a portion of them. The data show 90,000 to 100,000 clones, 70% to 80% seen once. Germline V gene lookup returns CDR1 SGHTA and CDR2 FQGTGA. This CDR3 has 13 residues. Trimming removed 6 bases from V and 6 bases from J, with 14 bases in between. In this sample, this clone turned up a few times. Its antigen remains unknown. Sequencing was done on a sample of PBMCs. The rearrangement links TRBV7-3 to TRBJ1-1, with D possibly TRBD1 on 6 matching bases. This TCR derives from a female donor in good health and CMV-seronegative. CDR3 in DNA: TGTGCCAGCAGATCGATAGCAGGGGCTGAAGCTTTCTTT. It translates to CASRSIAGAEAFF.